The following is a T cell receptor beta chain sequence with its context. No antigen is known for it. These data originate in a study of T-cell memory formation after mild COVID-19. Study overall: TCR clustering was largely donor specific. Study findings and constraints: Balance between CD4 and CD8 was seen in clones contracting day 15 to 85, and a CD4+ lean was seen in later expanders.

Each CDR3 protein is one row after TCRdb ran MiXCR on the 5' RACE reads. The sample consists of under 450,000 distinct CDR3 sequences, roughly a quarter of them appearing once. CDR3 length equals 14 residues. V gave up 4 bases and J gave up 4 bases; unmatched junction bases: 6. The sample was PBMCs or a T cell subset sorted from them (not recorded which). The rearrangement joins TRBV12-3 or TRBV12-4 to TRBJ1-1; 7 bases align to TRBD1. The receptor was isolated from an adult woman who had mild COVID-19 (a few samples of this study predate the infection). Cell type and time point are not known. Here the CDR3 reads CASSSTGPSTEAFF. CDR3 nucleotide sequence: TGTGCCAGCAGTTCGACAGGGCCGAGCACTGAAGCTTTCTTT.